This T cell receptor beta chain derives from a study of glioma-infiltrating T cells. Whole-study results and caveats: Above-expected tissue-blood divergence occurred in all gliomas, most in low-grade ones.

For this clonotype: Antigen: not known.

The CDR3 runs to 14 residues. V lost 6 bases and J lost 8, with 19 bases in between. TCR alpha and beta CDR3 regions were amplified from RNA using iRepertoire nested multiplex PCR. Each CDR3 protein gets one entry after TCRdb re-called the multiplex PCR reads with MiXCR. The sample consists of about 99,000 distinct CDR3 sequences, about 30% of them appearing once. This clonotype was obtained from a human donor with low-grade glioma or glioblastoma, undergoing nonglioma brain surgery, or in good health (not recorded which). The sequenced sample was glioma tissue, nonneoplastic brain tissue, or PBMCs (not recorded which). The chain couples TRBV12-3 or TRBV12-4 to TRBJ1-1, with TRBD1 as a possible D gene (5 bases). CDR3 sequence (DNA): TGTGCCAGCAGAACCTCCGGGGGTAAGGTGGAAGCTTTCTTT. It codes for CASRTSGGKVEAFF.